Listed below are T cell receptor beta chains from one sample, sequenced in a study of vaccination effects on CD4 cells after COVID-19. These receptors have no identified antigens. Generated by immunoSEQ multiplex PCR, the TCRdb table keeps only in-frame clones and is missing some. The data hold 52,000 or so clones, with 70% observed a single time. The input for sequencing was CD4+ T cells from PBMCs cultured with SARS-CoV-2 spike peptides, taken before COVID-19 vaccination. The receptors stem from a human donor who received a COVID-19 vaccine. Each CDR3 is given without its conserved first and last residue. Not all rows give a size; the values are once, few, many and, for expanded clones, a class.

v_call	clone_size	j_call	cdr3_aa
TRBV6-4	-	TRBJ1-2	ASSEQLGQGYT
TRBV16	once	TRBJ1-2	ASSQFSGAGGYT
TRBV7-2	-	TRBJ2-7	ASSLSGRANIYEQY
TRBV6-5	once	TRBJ1-2	ASSRTEYYGYT
TRBV28	-	TRBJ2-3	ASSSLGTGRPSTDTQY
TRBV6-2/TRBV6-3	few	TRBJ1-5	ASSSTGGQH
TRBV19	-	TRBJ1-2	ASSWGGAQSYGYT
TRBV18	-	TRBJ2-1	ASSPSGGHEQF
TRBV2	-	TRBJ2-5	ASSEFRPAQETQY
TRBV24-1	-	TRBJ2-5	ATSDPLEGKETQY
TRBV6-1	-	TRBJ2-5	ASSEMAGGKETQY
TRBV15	-	TRBJ2-1	ATSRSLADNEQF
TRBV7-9	few	TRBJ2-2	ASSFLAADTGELF
TRBV7-2	many	TRBJ2-7	ASSLAAPYEQY
TRBV6-2/TRBV6-3	few	TRBJ2-1	ASSYSPPEGLYNEQF
TRBV11-3	-	TRBJ2-4	ASSLGTGQNIQY
TRBV30	-	TRBJ2-2	AWRGTANTGELF
TRBV5-1	-	TRBJ2-3	ASSWQGGDTQY